This TCR beta chain was sequenced during a study of identical twins (dated by TCRdb to about 2016). Regarding the study in general: To test whether fetal clonotypes persist, the study used deep sequencing on TCR alpha and beta repertoires from monozygotic twins, unrelated adults of various ages, and cord blood. To rule out contamination, the twin experiments were replicated at different times with different library preparation protocols.

The library was built by means of 5' RACE. Instrument used: Illumina HiSeq 2000. Template switching added a universal primer binding site, and the final cDNA carried a unique molecular identifier that allowed TCR cDNA molecules to be counted accurately. First-strand cDNA for TCR alpha and beta chains was synthesized from specific primers in the conserved constant-segment region. To control for contamination, every cDNA library carried two barcodes: a SMART-Mk sample barcode plus Illumina barcodes. TruSeq adapter sequences, together with Illumina sample barcodes, were added in two successive PCR steps. The TCR alpha and beta cDNA libraries were sequenced on the Illumina HiSeq platform using custom primers. Per the source publication's procedure: MiGEC processed the raw reads to extract unique molecular identifiers, while MiXCR was used to determine the CDR3 positions. For each individual, recombination models were inferred using an EM algorithm with the repgenHMM and IGoR tools. Shared clonotype analysis was performed with the tcR package in R, normalizing sharing by the product of cloneset sizes. To study raw recombination without the effects of thymic and clonal selection, out-of-frame nonproductive sequences were analyzed. TCRdb trimmed the raw reads at Q25, called clones with MiXCR and kept productive beta chains. A single entry per CDR3 protein holds the most common genes and DNA from its merged rows. TCRdb's processing, not the authors' own work, is the source of the V and J calls. The sample yields 250,000 to 350,000 distinct CDR3 sequences; approximately 8.5% were counted once. The biggest ten clones account for 2.1% of the sample.

This clonotype came up many times. What antigen it recognizes has not been identified. Within one base of it there is no much larger clone, and no base qualities were kept. All donors were healthy Caucasians. Three pairs of female monozygotic twins, all aged roughly 18 to 29 years, were included in the twin cohort. Miltenyi CD45RO+ enrichment and human naive T-cell isolation kits were used to isolate memory (CD45RO+) and naive T cells from PBMC. The CDR3 runs 17 residues from the cysteine to the phenylalanine. Of all the DNA, just the CDR3 is kept, 51 bases in frame from base 1. Looking up the germline V gene yields CDR1 SGHTA and CDR2 FQGTGA. The V and J ends are trimmed by 5 bases and 5 bases, leaving 21 bases between them. Overall results and qualifications from the work: Compared with coincidental sharing between unrelated individuals, an excess of low generation-probability sequences was observed among out-of-frame TCR alpha sequences shared between twins. Recombination models systematically underestimated out-of-frame TCR alpha sharing in monozygotic twins but agreed with sharing between unrelated individuals. Because the same donors could not be followed over many years, conclusions were based on cross-sectional statistical analysis. The excess sharing between twins in beta out-of-frame sequences was weaker because fewer shared sequences reduced the signal-to-noise ratio. Abundant cord blood beta clonotypes had fewer insertions, young adult naive repertoires showed a similar but weaker trend, and memory repertoires showed no such trend. Invariant T cells such as MAIT and iNKT could partly confound zero-insertion analyses, although diverse VJ usage argued against such confounding for most clonotypes.

These data are also associated with another study on yellow fever vaccine responses in identical twins. The second study reports: The T cell response to vaccination in identical twins was reported by the authors to appear partly convergent and partly personalized. Focusing on identical twins, the study followed the T cell clones that responded to the vaccine, and did so with precision.

This receptor was identified in a woman younger than 30 in good health. Recombination linked TRBV7-3 to TRBJ2-2; possibly the D gene is TRBD2, per 6 matching bases. Sequencing was done on a sample of memory (CD45RO+) T cells sorted from blood. In the paper's terms, the cell subset or site label means: CD45RO+ enriched T cells. At the DNA level, the sequence is TGTGCCAGCAGCGCGACGTTAGGCGCTAGCGAAACCGGGGAGCTGTTTTTT. Its product reads: CASSATLGASETGELFF.